This passage covers 21 T cell receptor beta chains from one sample sequenced in a study of blood T cells in healthy people across ages. A second PCR, run for about 6 to 11 cycles, used a sample-barcoded 5' primer plus a J-beta primer mix. TCRdb recomputed calls from the 5' RACE reads with MiXCR, one row per CDR3 protein. The table lists 600,000 or so distinct CDR3 sequences, about 30% of them singletons, with about 15% in the top ten. The sequenced sample was blood. The receptor set was obtained from a woman older than 75 in good health.

Many counts were recorded for this clonotype. V usage is TRBV5-1 and J usage is TRBJ1-6, with D possibly matching TRBD1 (6 bases). V was trimmed by 2 bases and J by 7 bases, leaving 13 bases between them. This CDR3 is 15 amino acids long. Germline loops: CDR1 SGHRS, CDR2 YFSETQ. The CDR3 DNA reads as TGCGCCAGCAGCTTCAGGGGTCCGAGGAATTCACCCCTCCACTTT. Amino acid sequence: CASSFRGPRNSPLHF.

This clonotype was observed a handful of times. V and J are TRBV5-6 and TRBJ2-5; perhaps TRBD1 as D (6 bases). The CDR3 sequence is 14 residues long. Germline CDR1 SGHDT, CDR2 YYEEEE. V lost 0 bases to trimming and J lost 11 bases, with 17 bases between them. CDR3 region: CASSLGGQYNEQYF. The CDR3 nucleotides read TGTGCCAGCAGCTTGGGGGGGCAGTACAATGAGCAGTACTTC. Full variable domain (outside the CDR3, taken from reference TRBV5-6 and TRBJ2-5): DAGVTQSPTHLIKTRGQQVTLRCSPKSGHDTVSWYQQALGQGPQFIFQYYEEEERQRGNFPDRFSGHQFPNYSSELNVNALLLGDSALYLCASSLGGQYNEQYFGPGTRLLVL.

Many counts were recorded for this clonotype. The rearrangement joins TRBV20-1 to TRBJ2-1; 7 bases match TRBD2. Germline lookup yields CDR1 DFQATT and CDR2 SNEGSKA (reference sequence). The CDR3 spans 16 residues. The V segment lost 5 bases and the J segment 3 bases; nucleotides outside the gene matches: 13. CDR3 coding DNA: TGCAGTGCTCTAATCCTTCCGGGACTATACTACAATGAGCAGTTCTTC. Translation: CSALILPGLYYNEQFF.

This clonotype was counted a few times. V usage is TRBV2 and J usage is TRBJ1-6; 7 bases fit TRBD1. Losses at the gene ends were 8 bases for V and 9 bases for J; bases not matched to a gene: 7. The CDR3 runs to 13 residues. CDR1 SNHLY and CDR2 FYNNEI come from the germline V gene. DNA of the CDR3: TGTGCCAGCGGGGACAGATTAGGTTCACCCCTCCACTTT. This codes for CASGDRLGSPLHF.

About this clonotype itself: This clone may be a read error of a much larger clone one base away. The V call is TRBV20-1, the J call TRBJ2-1, with 13 bases matching TRBD2. The J call may not be correct, given that the DNA end is closer to TRBJ2-7. Per the germline V gene, CDR1 is DFQATT and CDR2 is SNEGSKA (reference sequence). The CDR3 sequence is 18 residues long. CDR3 sequence reads: CSVPGRLAGGTANNEQYF. In DNA, the CDR3 is TGCAGCGTCCCGGGTCGACTAGCGGGGGGTACCGCGAACAATGAGCAGTACTTC.

Regarding this clonotype: This may be a read error: a much more frequent sequence differs by one nucleotide. The V call is TRBV28, the J call TRBJ2-1; D gene unclear. The CDR3 is 14 amino acids. Germline V gene lookup returns CDR1 MDHEN and CDR2 SYDVKM. Trimming stripped 1 base from V and 10 bases from J, with 14 bases between. Written as DNA, the CDR3 is TGTGCCAGCAGTTTATCGCTAGTCTCCTACGAGCAGTTCTTC. Its protein product is CASSLSLVSYEQFF.

This chain connects TRBV14 to TRBJ2-1, with D possibly TRBD2 on 6 matching bases. The CDR3 runs to 16 residues. Germline loops: CDR1 SGHDN, CDR2 FVKESK. The V end was cut by 0 bases, the J end by 3 bases, with 12 bases between. The CDR3 DNA is TGTGCCAGCAGCCAAGATAGGAGGGTTGACTACAATGAGCAGTTCTTC. Translated: CASSQDRRVDYNEQFF.

This clonotype has at least ten counts. The rearrangement uses TRBV4-2 and TRBJ2-1, with 7 bases identical to TRBD2. The germline V gene encodes CDR1 LGHNA and CDR2 YNFKEQ. CDR3 size: 16 residues. The ends lost 0 bases at V and 9 bases at J; junction bases unmatched: 11. The CDR3 spells CASSQEPRGLGGEQFF. As DNA, the CDR3 is TGTGCCAGCAGCCAAGAACCCCGCGGACTAGGCGGTGAGCAGTTCTTC.

This clonotype came up many times. The V call is TRBV20-1, the J call TRBJ2-1; D unresolved. Germline-derived CDR1 and CDR2 are DFQATT and SNEGSKA (reference sequence). The CDR3 totals 10 residues. V was pared by 6 bases and J by 7 bases, with 7 bases between. The CDR3 region is CSAIWNEQFF. CDR3 nucleotides: TGCAGTGCCATCTGGAATGAGCAGTTCTTC.

There are many counts of this clonotype. V is TRBV7-2 and J is TRBJ2-3; possible D gene TRBD2, 6 bases. This CDR3 is built from 15 residues. Trimming took off 5 bases at V and 3 bases at J, with 15 bases between the two ends. Germline loops: CDR1 SGHTA, CDR2 FQGNSA. The CDR3 region is CASSPLRGLTDTQYF. As DNA, the CDR3 is TGTGCCAGCAGCCCTCTGCGGGGCTTAACAGATACGCAGTATTTT.

This clonotype was recorded at least ten times. The chain has TRBV9 and TRBJ2-5; D possibly corresponds to TRBD1 (6 bases). V was trimmed by 2 bases and J by 4 bases, leaving 15 bases between them. CDR1 and CDR2 (germline): SGDLS, YYNGEE. The CDR3 spans 15 residues. Written as DNA, the CDR3 is TGTGCCAGCAGCGTGGGGCAGGGGTCCCGAGAGACCCAGTACTTC. This gives the protein CASSVGQGSRETQYF.

For this clonotype: Being one base from a much bigger clone, this may be a read error. The V call is TRBV4-3, the J call TRBJ2-5; D is possibly TRBD2 (6 bases). Trimming shortened V by 1 base and J by 8 bases, and 14 bases separated the two germline ends. The CDR3 is made up of 14 amino acids. Looked up from germline, CDR1 is LGHNA and CDR2 is YSLEER. Here the CDR3 DNA reads TGCGCCAGCAGCCAAGTTCCCAGGAGGGGCACCCAGTACTTC. Residues: CASSQVPRRGTQYF.

The chain is built from TRBV12-3 or TRBV12-4 and TRBJ2-4; 7 positions agree with TRBD1. V lost 3 bases and J lost 7; bases outside the gene matches: 9. This CDR3 has 15 residues. CDR3 DNA sequence: TGTGCCAGCAGTTTGGGGGACAGTGGGTGGAACATTCAGTACTTC. Translated: CASSLGDSGWNIQYF.

This clonotype was observed a handful of times. The chain carries TRBV20-1 and TRBJ1-1; no clear D gene. The CDR3 loop spans 12 amino acids. Deletions cut 3 bases from V and 1 base from J, with 6 bases between. Looked up from germline, CDR1 is DFQATT and CDR2 is SNEGSKA (reference sequence). CDR3 in DNA: TGCAGTGCTAGCAACGGGAACACTGAAGCTTTCTTT. This gives the protein CSASNGNTEAFF.

V and J are TRBV7-2 and TRBJ2-1, with D hard to call. Trimming shortened V by 7 bases and J by 1 base, and 20 bases separated the two germline ends. The CDR3 is 17 amino acids. Per germline, CDR1 SGHTA and CDR2 FQGNSA. As DNA, the CDR3 is TGTGCCAGCACCATAGCTGCTAGTGGGCGGTCCTACAATGAGCAGTTCTTC. Amino acids: CASTIAASGRSYNEQFF.

The J gene is TRBJ1-2, the V gene TRBV7-8; D gene unclear. There are 15 residues in the CDR3. V was trimmed by 0 bases and J by 7 bases, leaving 15 bases between them. Germline V gene lookup returns CDR1 SGHVS and CDR2 FQNEAQ. The CDR3 here is CASSLALGEQSGYTF. CDR3 sequence (DNA): TGTGCCAGCAGCTTAGCGCTCGGGGAGCAATCTGGCTACACCTTC.

This rearrangement joins TRBV7-2 to TRBJ2-4; D is unresolved. The J call may be faulty, since TRBJ2-7 better matches the DNA end. The CDR3 is 15 amino acids. In germline, CDR1 is SGHTA, CDR2 FQGNSA. The DNA for the CDR3 is TGTGCCAGCAGCCTAAGTTCGGGCAGCTACTACGAGCAGTACTTC. Its translation: CASSLSSGSYYEQYF.

The chain combines TRBV7-2 with TRBJ2-1, with a possible D match to TRBD1 (5 bases). The germline gives CDR1 SGHTA, CDR2 FQGNSA. The CDR3 totals 15 residues. Between the trimmed V and J ends, which lost 8 bases and 2 bases, there was a span of 16 bases. In DNA, the CDR3 is TGTGCCAGCGGAGTCAACAGGAAGGCCTACAATGAGCAGTTCTTC. This codes for CASGVNRKAYNEQFF.

This clonotype was detected ten times or more. The J gene is TRBJ2-1, the V gene TRBV10-3; TRBD2 agrees at 12 bases. The CDR3 totals 17 residues. CDR1 ENHRY and CDR2 SYGVKD come from the germline V gene. With V trimmed by 0 bases and J by 7 bases, 7 bases remained unmatched. CDR3 sequence reads: CAISESASGGVQNEQFF. In DNA form, the CDR3 reads TGTGCCATCAGTGAGTCAGCTAGCGGGGGGGTTCAAAATGAGCAGTTCTTC.

The chain carries TRBV29-1 and TRBJ2-5; D possibly uses TRBD1 or TRBD2 (5 bases each). V lost 1 base, J lost 11 bases, and 23 bases lay in between. This CDR3 contains 15 residues. The germline CDR1 and CDR2 sequences are SQVTM and ANQGSEA. This chain's CDR3 is CSVEGGTGSRDEQYF. For the CDR3, the DNA is TGCAGCGTTGAAGGGGGGACGGGATCCCGGGATGAGCAGTACTTC.

This clonotype has just a few counts. The gene calls are TRBV12-3 or TRBV12-4 and TRBJ1-5, with 7 bases aligning to TRBD1. The trim removed 3 bases at V and 2 bases at J, leaving 4 bases unmatched. The CDR3 totals 15 residues. The DNA for the CDR3 is TGTGCCAGCAGTTTCGGGACAGCTCGCAATCAGCCCCAGCATTTT. Translating it yields CASSFGTARNQPQHF.